The 25 T cell receptor beta chains listed next were all sequenced from one sample in a study of cytomegalovirus exposure and HLA in healthy donors. This PCR relied on a set of 60 Vbeta primers and 13 Jbeta primers. Repertoires were generated with immunoSEQ multiplex PCR, while TCRdb's copy carries only in-frame clones and drops some. The profile shows just over 150,000 clones, approximately 80% of them singletons. Sample: PBMCs. These receptors originate from a young man in good health and CMV-seronegative.

V gene TRBV5-1 combines with J gene TRBJ2-3; 7 nucleotides agree with TRBD2. V trimming: 0 bases; J trimming: 4 bases; junction bases outside the gene matches: 5. Germline CDR1 SGHRS, CDR2 YFSETQ. The CDR3 runs to 15 residues. CDR3 protein: CASSLGSGVPDTQYF. The CDR3 DNA sequence: TGCGCCAGCAGCTTGGGGAGCGGGGTCCCAGATACGCAGTATTTT.

The chain couples TRBV7-3 to TRBJ2-3, with D possibly TRBD2 on 7 matching bases. Trimming took off 4 bases at V and 2 bases at J, with 10 bases between the two ends. Germline values: CDR1 SGHTA, CDR2 FQGTGA. This CDR3 comprises 14 residues. As DNA, the CDR3 is TGTGCCAGCAGCTCCGGGGGGCCCACAGATACGCAGTATTTT. Residues: CASSSGGPTDTQYF. The full variable domain, with the rest looked up from reference TRBV7-3 and TRBJ2-3, is GAGVSQTPSNKVTEKGKYVELRCDPISGHTALYWYRQSLGQGPEFLIYFQGTGAADDSGLPNDRFFAVRPEGSVSTLKIQRTERGDSAVYLCASSSGGPTDTQYFGPGTRLTVL.

The chain recombines TRBV19 with TRBJ1-4, with D possibly matching TRBD1 (6 bases). CDR1 is LNHDA, CDR2 SQIVND, per germline (reference sequence). V lost 3 bases and J 5 bases, leaving 19 bases between the germline ends. This CDR3 has 17 amino acids. Here the CDR3 reads CASSMGQGTRGNEKLFF. Here the CDR3 DNA reads TGTGCCAGTAGTATGGGGCAGGGGACGCGAGGAAATGAAAAACTGTTTTTT.

V gene TRBV7-8 combines with J gene TRBJ1-1, with TRBD1 identical over 7 bases. This CDR3 region has 14 residues. Germline V lookup: CDR1 SGHVS, CDR2 FQNEAQ. The junction had 1 base not matched to a gene; V was cut back by 3 bases and J by 0 bases. The CDR3 coding sequence is TGTGCCAGCAGCTTGGGACAGCTGAACACTGAAGCTTTCTTT. This translates into CASSLGQLNTEAFF.

V and J are TRBV10-3 and TRBJ2-7; TRBD1 matches at 8 bases. Germline V gene sequence: CDR1 ENHRY, CDR2 SYGVKD. V lost 11 bases and J lost 1; bases outside the gene matches: 13. The CDR3 loop spans 15 amino acids. The CDR3 DNA reads as TGTGCCCACGAAGTCAGGGGGCGACGGTCCTACGAGCAGTACTTC. This gives the protein CAHEVRGRRSYEQYF.

A single count supports this clone. V is TRBV7-6 and J is TRBJ1-3, with D unclear. CDR3 length: 14 amino acids. The V gene's germline CDR1 is SGHVS and CDR2 FNYEAQ. The V gene lost 4 bases and the J gene lost 0 bases, with 7 bases spanning the gap. In nucleotides, the CDR3 is TGTGCCAGCAGCTCACAGAGCTCTGGAAACACCATATATTTT. The encoded protein is CASSSQSSGNTIYF.

The chain employs TRBV19 and TRBJ1-4; D is perhaps TRBD1 (6 bases). CDR1 LNHDA and CDR2 SQIVND come from the germline V gene (reference sequence). The CDR3 has 16 amino acids. V gave up 7 bases and J gave up 0 bases, with 15 bases separating them. The CDR3 reads CASKAPGQSTNEKLFF. CDR3 DNA sequence: TGTGCCAGTAAGGCTCCGGGACAATCAACTAATGAAAAACTGTTTTTT.

The V gene is TRBV7-2, the J gene TRBJ2-7; 8 bases align to TRBD1. The V segment lost 4 bases and the J segment 4 bases; nucleotides outside the gene matches: 9. The CDR3 is 15 residues long. Germline V gene data show CDR1 as SGHTA and CDR2 as FQGNSA. For the CDR3, the DNA is TGTGCCAGCAGCTCAGACAGGGGACCGTTGTACGAGCAGTACTTC. Encoded protein: CASSSDRGPLYEQYF.

This chain joins TRBV6-1 and TRBJ2-7, with D possibly matching TRBD2 (6 bases). The V gene's germline CDR1 is MNHNS and CDR2 SASEGT. Trimming stripped 3 bases from V and 3 bases from J, with 15 bases between. This CDR3 is 15 amino acids long. The CDR3 bases are TGTGCCAGCAGTGACTGGGGACTCCCCGACTACGAGCAGTACTTC. Translating it yields CASSDWGLPDYEQYF.

The genes are TRBV2 and TRBJ1-6, with 7 positions matching TRBD1. The V gene's germline CDR1 is SNHLY and CDR2 FYNNEI. V lost 5 bases to trimming and J lost 7 bases; unmatched junction nucleotides: 11. The CDR3 runs 16 residues. CDR3 loop: CASSPGDSRRNSPLHF. The DNA for the CDR3 is TGTGCCAGCAGTCCCGGGGACAGCCGTAGAAATTCACCCCTCCACTTT.

The chain combines TRBV28 with TRBJ2-7; the match to TRBD1 covers 11 bases. Germline V gene lookup returns CDR1 MDHEN and CDR2 SYDVKM. The ends lost 7 bases at V and 5 bases at J; junction bases unmatched: 7. This CDR3 spans 14 amino acids. CDR3 residues: CASNEGTGGDEQYF. The CDR3 DNA follows: TGTGCCAGCAACGAAGGGACAGGGGGGGACGAGCAGTACTTC.

About this clone: This same CDR3 is encoded by further DNA sequences in the sample. The rearrangement joins TRBV6-5 to TRBJ1-5, with D hard to call. The CDR3 runs to 13 residues. Germline V gene data show CDR1 as MNHEY and CDR2 as SVGAGI. V dropped 6 bases and J dropped 0 bases, with 6 bases sitting between them. The CDR3 here is CASSLGSNQPQHF. CDR3 DNA: TGTGCCAGCAGCCTAGGTAGCAATCAGCCCCAGCATTTT.

The genes are TRBV11-2 and TRBJ2-3; 8 bases match TRBD2. CDR3 size: 16 residues. The trim removed 5 bases at V and 2 bases at J, leaving 9 bases unmatched. Germline loops: CDR1 SGHAT, CDR2 FQNNGV. CDR3: CASSLGRGVLTDTQYF. DNA of the CDR3: TGTGCCAGCAGCCTAGGGCGGGGGGTCCTCACAGATACGCAGTATTTT. The full variable domain, rest sourced from reference TRBV11-2 and TRBJ2-3, is EAGVAQSPRYKIIEKRQSVAFWCNPISGHATLYWYQQILGQGPKLLIQFQNNGVVDDSQLPKDRFSAERLKGVDSTLKIQPAKLEDSAVYLCASSLGRGVLTDTQYFGPGTRLTVL.

V and J are TRBV5-5 and TRBJ1-5; D perhaps matches TRBD1 (5 bases). Germline CDR1 is SGHKS and CDR2 is YYEKEE (reference sequence). Trimming left V 1 base short and J 3 bases short, with 8 bases between. This CDR3 spans 14 amino acids. The CDR3 nucleotides are TGTGCCAGCAGCTTGAACAGGAACAATCAGCCCCAGCATTTT. This translates into CASSLNRNNQPQHF. The whole variable domain, filled in from reference TRBV5-5 and TRBJ1-5, reads DAGVTQSPTHLIKTRGQQVTLRCSPISGHKSVSWYQQVLGQGPQFIFQYYEKEERGRGNFPDRFSARQFPNYSSELNVNALLLGDSALYLCASSLNRNNQPQHFGDGTRLSIL.

This clone occurred a few times. The chain carries TRBV7-9 and TRBJ1-2; TRBD1 might be the D (5 bases). The germline CDR1 and CDR2 sequences are SEHNR and FQNEAQ (reference sequence). V was clipped by 5 bases and J by 5 bases, with 12 bases between them. This CDR3 comprises 13 residues. DNA of the CDR3: TGTGCCAGCAGCCTCGGGTCAGGGTATGGCTACACCTTC. It codes for CASSLGSGYGYTF.

The chain combines TRBV28 with TRBJ1-2; D is undetermined. Trimming shortened V by 4 bases and J by 1 base, and 19 bases separated the two germline ends. This CDR3 has 17 residues. CDR1 and CDR2 from the germline V gene are MDHEN and SYDVKM. For the CDR3, the DNA is TGTGCCAGCAGTTCCGCGGGAGAATCGACAATTAACTATGGCTACACCTTC. This sequence encodes CASSSAGESTINYGYTF.

V is TRBV11-2 and J is TRBJ2-7; weak D call: TRBD2 (5 bases). The V gene lost 2 bases and the J gene lost 3 bases, with 20 bases spanning the gap. CDR1 and CDR2 from the germline V gene are SGHAT and FQNNGV. The CDR3 totals 17 residues. CDR3 nucleotide sequence: TGTGCCAGCAGCTTAATCCCCCTCGCGGCGGAGGACTACGAGCAGTACTTC. It specifies CASSLIPLAAEDYEQYF.

The V call is TRBV6-6, the J call TRBJ2-3; TRBD2 aligns across 10 bases. From germline, CDR1 is MNHNY and CDR2 SVGAGI (reference sequence). V was clipped by 3 bases and J by 4 bases; unmatched bases: 7. The CDR3 sequence is 16 residues long. The chain's CDR3 is CASSYSGLATADTQYF. In nucleotides, the CDR3 is TGTGCCAGCAGTTATTCGGGACTAGCGACGGCAGATACGCAGTATTTT.

The rearrangement links TRBV30 to TRBJ1-1, with D possibly TRBD1 on 5 matching bases. The V end was cut by 1 base, the J end by 4 bases, with 13 bases between. Germline lookup yields CDR1 GTSNPN and CDR2 SVGIG (reference sequence). This CDR3 has 14 residues. In DNA, the CDR3 is TGTGCCTGGAGTGGGATGGGGGGAGTCACTGAAGCTTTCTTT. The encoded protein is CAWSGMGGVTEAFF.

This clone was counted a single time. V and J are TRBV9 and TRBJ2-2; D may be TRBD2 (6 bases). The CDR3 is 12 amino acids. V was cut by 7 bases and J by 5 bases, with 9 bases left in between. CDR1 and CDR2 from the germline V gene are SGDLS and YYNGEE. For the CDR3, the DNA is TGTGCCAGCTCCGGGGGAACCGGGGAGCTGTTTTTT. Residues: CASSGGTGELFF.

This sequence joins TRBV2 and TRBJ1-5; D remains ambiguous. This CDR3 spans 13 amino acids. Trimming removed 8 bases at V and 3 bases at J, with 11 bases between. Per the germline V gene, CDR1 is SNHLY and CDR2 is FYNNEI. The CDR3 DNA follows: TGTGCCAGCGAGGCGGAAGTCAATCAGCCCCAGCATTTT. It specifies CASEAEVNQPQHF. The whole variable domain, filled in from reference TRBV2 and TRBJ1-5, reads EPEVTQTPSHQVTQMGQEVILRCVPISNHLYFYWYRQILGQKVEFLVSFYNNEISEKSEIFDDQFSVERPDGSNFTLKIRSTKLEDSAMYFCASEAEVNQPQHFGDGTRLSIL.

This chain uses TRBV28 with TRBJ1-5, with TRBD1 matching 8 bases. The germline CDR1 and CDR2 sequences are MDHEN and SYDVKM. The CDR3 has 15 amino acids. V lost 4 bases, J lost 4 bases, and 6 bases stayed unmatched. CDR3: CASSSGQGSNQPQHF. CDR3 DNA sequence: TGTGCCAGCAGTTCCGGACAGGGAAGTAATCAGCCCCAGCATTTT.

This clone appeared a few times. The rearrangement uses TRBV28 and TRBJ2-7, with D possibly TRBD2 on 5 matching bases. The germline CDR1 and CDR2 sequences are MDHEN and SYDVKM. Trimming took off 3 bases at V and 3 bases at J, with 12 bases between the two ends. The CDR3 extends over 14 amino acids. CDR3 nucleotides: TGTGCCAGCAGTTTGAGACGGGGTGGCTACGAGCAGTACTTC. This sequence encodes CASSLRRGGYEQYF.

The chain is built from TRBV15 and TRBJ1-2, with D possibly matching TRBD1 (5 bases). The germline V gene encodes CDR1 LNHNV and CDR2 YYDKDF (reference sequence). This CDR3 is built from 14 residues. Trimming shortened V by 3 bases and J by 4 bases, and 12 bases separated the two germline ends. The DNA for the CDR3 is TGTGCCACCAGCAGGGACCGACAGAGCTATGGCTACACCTTC. It specifies CATSRDRQSYGYTF.

The J gene is TRBJ1-2, the V gene TRBV5-1; 10 bases line up with TRBD1. This CDR3 is 15 amino acids long. Trimming removed 3 bases from V and 3 bases from J; junction bases left unmatched: 5. Germline CDR1 SGHRS, CDR2 YFSETQ. The CDR3 region has the DNA TGCGCCAGCAGCTCCGGGACAGGGGAATACTATGGCTACACCTTC. Translating it yields CASSSGTGEYYGYTF.